The rows below give T cell receptor beta chains drawn from one sample of a study of PD-1 blockade in classical Hodgkin lymphoma. The protocol was immunoSEQ multiplex PCR, while the TCRdb copy is restricted to in-frame clones and leaves out a portion. The top ten hold approximately 9.1% of the sample, which has roughly 40,000 clones, roughly 86% seen once. Sequencing was performed on peripheral blood mononuclear cells (PBMCs), taken at baseline. The receptors originated from a human donor with classical Hodgkin lymphoma. Both conserved end residues are part of each CDR3. Fields, in order: D gene, clone size, J gene, V gene, CDR3 protein, CDR3 DNA. A D gene is named only where the DNA matches it firmly. Expanded clones are given a class, and other clones once, few, many or no size at all.

>-|-|TRBJ1-1|TRBV27
CASSLGGNREAFF
TGTGCCAGCAGTTTAGGGGGGAATAGAGAAGCTTTCTTT
>-|-|TRBJ1-2|TRBV19
CASSTTGTIYGYTF
TGTGCCAGTAGTACCACAGGGACGATCTATGGCTACACCTTC
>TRBD2|once|TRBJ2-1|TRBV10-2
CASSVLAEYNEQFF
TGCGCCAGCAGTGTTCTAGCGGAGTACAATGAGCAGTTCTTC
>-|-|TRBJ2-2|TRBV6-5
CASSAPRRAGELFF
TGTGCCAGCAGTGCCCCTAGGAGAGCCGGGGAGCTGTTTTTT
>-|-|TRBJ1-1|TRBV27
CASRGRANTEAFF
TGTGCCAGCCGTGGCAGGGCAAACACTGAAGCTTTCTTT
>TRBD1|-|TRBJ2-7|TRBV28
CASSLTGDFNEQYF
TGTGCCAGCTCCCTGACAGGGGACTTCAACGAGCAGTACTTC
>TRBD2|-|TRBJ2-7|TRBV29-1
CSVGRSGASGTHEQYF
TGCAGCGTTGGCCGGTCCGGGGCTAGCGGGACCCACGAGCAGTACTTC
>-|-|TRBJ2-7|TRBV5-1
CASSLVGFSYEQYF
TGCGCCAGCAGCTTGGTGGGATTCTCCTACGAGCAGTACTTC
>-|-|TRBJ2-7|TRBV20-1
CSANRAHEQYF
TGCAGTGCTAACAGGGCCCACGAGCAGTACTTC
>-|few|TRBJ2-7|TRBV9
CASSVGSGSYEQYF
TGTGCCAGCAGCGTAGGGAGCGGGTCCTACGAGCAGTACTTC
>-|-|TRBJ2-1|TRBV29-1
CSVRRLGSYNEQFF
TGCAGCGTGAGGAGGCTAGGATCCTACAATGAGCAGTTCTTC
>TRBD2|-|TRBJ2-3|TRBV4-1
CASSRPTGLAGDLDTQYF
TGCGCCAGCAGCCGACCCACTGGACTAGCGGGAGATTTGGATACGCAGTATTTT
>TRBD1|-|TRBJ2-1|TRBV7-6
CASSSRTGLYNEQFF
TGTGCCAGCAGCTCCCGGACAGGACTCTACAATGAGCAGTTCTTC
>-|-|TRBJ1-4|TRBV2
CASHIAAASGANEKLFF
TGTGCCAGCCACATAGCCGCCGCATCAGGGGCTAATGAAAAACTGTTTTTT
>TRBD1|-|TRBJ2-7|TRBV29-1
CSVARDRLSSYEQYF
TGCAGCGTTGCACGGGACAGGTTGAGCTCCTACGAGCAGTACTTC
>-|-|TRBJ2-5|TRBV6-6
CASSSGGVQETQYF
TGTGCCAGCAGTTCAGGGGGGGTTCAAGAGACCCAGTACTTC
>TRBD1|-|TRBJ2-2|TRBV29-1
CSVETGGAGTGELFF
TGCAGCGTAGAAACAGGGGGCGCTGGCACCGGGGAGCTGTTTTTT
>-|-|TRBJ1-1|TRBV28
CASSLTKDANTEAFF
TGTGCCAGCAGTCTAACGAAGGACGCAAACACTGAAGCTTTCTTT
>TRBD2|-|TRBJ2-7|TRBV28
CASSLPPLAGAYEQYF
TGTGCCAGCAGTTTACCCCCACTCGCGGGAGCCTACGAGCAGTACTTC
>-|once|TRBJ1-3|TRBV29-1
CSVAVSGNTIYF
TGCAGCGTAGCAGTCTCTGGAAACACCATATATTTT
>TRBD2|few|TRBJ2-1|TRBV7-7
CASSLGTSGGAPSPYNEQFF
TGTGCTAGCAGCTTAGGGACTAGCGGGGGGGCCCCCTCCCCGTACAATGAGCAGTTCTTC
>-|-|TRBJ1-1|TRBV11-1
CASSSRQETTTEAFF
TGTGCCAGCAGCTCGCGACAGGAGACGACCACTGAAGCTTTCTTT
>TRBD2|-|TRBJ2-2|TRBV29-1
CSVEGSGGVSANTGELFF
TGCAGCGTTGAGGGTAGCGGGGGGGTGTCAGCGAACACCGGGGAGCTGTTTTTT
>TRBD2|-|TRBJ2-2|TRBV9
CASSVRTRGGELFF
TGTGCCAGCAGCGTAAGGACTAGGGGCGGGGAGCTGTTTTTT
>-|-|TRBJ2-5|TRBV7-2
CASSLGGGPHETQYF
TGTGCCAGCAGCTTAGGCGGGGGCCCCCACGAGACCCAGTACTTC
>-|-|TRBJ2-2|TRBV7-9
CASSLVVRSGELFF
TGTGCCAGCAGCTTAGTAGTACGGTCCGGGGAGCTGTTTTTT
>-|-|TRBJ2-2|TRBV7-3
CASSLGQSNTGELFF
TGTGCCAGCAGCTTAGGACAATCGAACACCGGGGAGCTGTTTTTT
>-|-|TRBJ2-2|TRBV27
CASSFVDRTRNTGELFF
TGTGCCAGCAGTTTTGTGGACAGAACTCGAAACACCGGGGAGCTGTTTTTT
>-|-|TRBJ1-2|TRBV10-3
CAISEGGLHSPNYGYTF
TGTGCCATCAGTGAAGGGGGTCTACATTCCCCTAACTATGGCTACACCTTC
>-|-|TRBJ1-2|TRBV5-1
CASSPYRQGRIANYGYTF
TGCGCCAGCAGCCCCTACCGGCAGGGAAGGATAGCTAACTATGGCTACACCTTC
>-|-|TRBJ2-3|TRBV27
CASSLQGNTQYF
TGTGCCAGCAGTTTACAGGGTAATACGCAGTATTTT
>-|few|TRBJ1-5|TRBV28
CASSGGRFNQPQHF
TGTGCCAGCTCCGGGGGGCGCTTCAATCAGCCCCAGCATTTT
>-|-|TRBJ1-1|TRBV2
CASSLNQGPNTEAFF
TGTGCCAGCAGTTTGAACCAGGGGCCGAACACTGAAGCTTTCTTT
>-|-|TRBJ2-1|TRBV14
CASSQVGRVGNEQFF
TGTGCCAGCAGCCAAGTCGGGCGGGTGGGGAATGAGCAGTTCTTC